The 7 T cell receptor beta chains presented below share a single source sample, sequenced in a study of T cells in Graves' hyperthyroidism and ophthalmopathy. Template material for amplifying TCR beta CDR3 regions consisted of RNA transcripts. With the HTBI primer set, the TCR CDR3 went through a first round of RT-PCR. TCRdb analysed the multiplex PCR reads with MiXCR anew, one entry per CDR3 protein. Among about 360,000 distinct CDR3 sequences listed, about 12% were seen once. Sequencing was done on a sample of blood. These receptors originate from a woman under 30 with Graves' hyperthyroidism.

This clonotype was seen only a few times. This chain joins TRBV27 and TRBJ1-6; D uncertain. CDR3 length: 17 residues. The V gene's germline CDR1 is MNHEY and CDR2 SMNVEV (reference sequence). Between the trimmed V and J ends, which lost 5 bases and 0 bases, there was a span of 14 bases. In nucleotides, the CDR3 is TGTGCCAGCAGTCCCCGAGGCGGGAGCTCCTATAATTCACCCCTCCACTTT. It codes for CASSPRGGSSYNSPLHF.

The V gene is TRBV7-9, the J gene TRBJ2-3; D gene unclear. V was shortened by 7 bases and J by 2 bases, with 10 bases between the two germline ends. Germline V gives CDR1 SEHNR, CDR2 FQNEAQ (reference sequence). This CDR3 is 13 amino acids long. The CDR3 reads CASTRALTDTQYF. The CDR3 DNA is TGTGCCAGCACCCGAGCCCTCACAGATACGCAGTATTTT.

Ten or more counts support this clonotype. V gene TRBV7-9 combines with J gene TRBJ1-2; D gene unclear. Germline V gives CDR1 SEHNR, CDR2 FQNEAQ (reference sequence). This CDR3 contains 12 residues. Trimming cost V 5 bases and J 3 bases, with 7 bases left between them. The CDR3 DNA reads TGTGCCAGCAGCCCCCAGGACTATGGCTACACCTTC. It codes for CASSPQDYGYTF. The full variable domain, with the rest looked up from reference TRBV7-9 and TRBJ1-2, is DTGVSQNPRHKITKRGQNVTFRCDPISEHNRLYWYRQTLGQGPEFLTYFQNEAQLEKSRLLSDRFSAERPKGSFSTLEIQRTEQGDSAMYLCASSPQDYGYTFGSGTRLTVV.

This clonotype was seen repeatedly, ten times or more. The gene calls are TRBV27 and TRBJ2-1; D could derive from TRBD1 or TRBD2 (5 bases each). Germline values: CDR1 MNHEY, CDR2 SMNVEV (reference sequence). The V gene lost 0 bases and the J gene lost 7 bases, with 16 bases spanning the gap. The length of the CDR3 is 16 residues. The CDR3 loop is CASSLSYPGTRNEQFF. In DNA, the CDR3 is TGTGCCAGCAGTTTATCGTACCCCGGGACCCGGAATGAGCAGTTCTTC.

This clonotype was detected ten times or more. The V call is TRBV7-2, the J call TRBJ2-7, with 8 bases lining up with TRBD1. CDR1 is SGHTA and CDR2 is FQGNSA in the germline V gene. The trim removed 1 base at V and 2 bases at J, leaving 4 bases unmatched. The CDR3 is 15 amino acids. The CDR3 is CASSLGQGSPYEQYF. DNA for the CDR3: TGTGCCAGCAGCTTAGGACAGGGGTCCCCCTACGAGCAGTACTTC.

Only a few counts were recorded for this clonotype. This rearrangement joins TRBV7-2 to TRBJ1-6; TRBD1 aligns across 10 bases. The CDR3 loop spans 15 amino acids. The V gene end was trimmed by 2 bases and the J gene end by 7 bases; junction bases not matched to a gene: 2. Germline CDR1 and CDR2: SGHTA and FQGNSA. The DNA for the CDR3 is TGTGCCAGCAGCTTACTGGACAGGGGGAATTCACCCCTCCACTTT. This codes for CASSLLDRGNSPLHF.

In the case of this clonotype: A single base separates this from a much larger clone, so it may be a read error. This chain uses TRBV6-2 or TRBV6-3 with TRBJ2-7; D not resolved. Germline CDR1 reads MNHEY; CDR2 reads SVGEGT. CDR3 length: 11 residues. This chain's CDR3 is CAGSYLNRQYF. CDR3 sequence (DNA): TGTGCCGGCAGTTACTTAAATCGGCAGTACTTC.